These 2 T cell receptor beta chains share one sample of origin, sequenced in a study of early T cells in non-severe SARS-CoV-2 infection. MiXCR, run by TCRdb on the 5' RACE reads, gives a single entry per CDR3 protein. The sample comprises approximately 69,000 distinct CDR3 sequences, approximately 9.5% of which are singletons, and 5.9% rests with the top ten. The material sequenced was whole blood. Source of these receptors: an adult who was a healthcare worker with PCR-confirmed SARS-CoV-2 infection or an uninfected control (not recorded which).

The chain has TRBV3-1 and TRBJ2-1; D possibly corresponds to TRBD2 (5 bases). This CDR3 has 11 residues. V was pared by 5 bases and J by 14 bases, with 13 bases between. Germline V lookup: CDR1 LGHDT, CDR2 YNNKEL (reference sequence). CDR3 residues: CASSYRGYEFF. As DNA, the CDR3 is TGTGCCAGCAGCTATCGGGGTTACGAGTTCTTC.

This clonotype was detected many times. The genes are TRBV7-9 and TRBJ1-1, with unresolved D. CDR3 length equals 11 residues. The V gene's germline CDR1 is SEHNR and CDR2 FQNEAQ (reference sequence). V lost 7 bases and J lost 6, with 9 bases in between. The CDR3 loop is CASTPRAEAFF. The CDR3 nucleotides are TGTGCCAGCACCCCCCGCGCTGAAGCTTTCTTT.